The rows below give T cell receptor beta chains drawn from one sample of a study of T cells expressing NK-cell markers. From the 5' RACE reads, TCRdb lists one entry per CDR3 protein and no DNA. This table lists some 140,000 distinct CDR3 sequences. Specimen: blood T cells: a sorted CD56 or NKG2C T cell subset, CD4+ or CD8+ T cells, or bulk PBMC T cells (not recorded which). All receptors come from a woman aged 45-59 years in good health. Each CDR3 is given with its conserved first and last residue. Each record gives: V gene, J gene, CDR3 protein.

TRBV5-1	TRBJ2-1	CASLADTSSYNEQFF
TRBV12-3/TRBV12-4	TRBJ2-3	CASSSPGPPSYTDTQYF
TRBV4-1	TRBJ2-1	CASSDRQGEYGEQFF
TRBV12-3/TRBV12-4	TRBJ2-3	CASIRSGKADTQYF
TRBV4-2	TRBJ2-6	CASSQPALTSGANVLTF
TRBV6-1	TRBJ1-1	CASQGFHTEAFF
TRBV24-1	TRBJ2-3	CATSPEDGTDTQYF
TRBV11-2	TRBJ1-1	CASSFMGMNTEAFF
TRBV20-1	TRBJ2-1	CSARGLRSYNEQFF
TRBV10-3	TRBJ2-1	CAISDSVENEQFF